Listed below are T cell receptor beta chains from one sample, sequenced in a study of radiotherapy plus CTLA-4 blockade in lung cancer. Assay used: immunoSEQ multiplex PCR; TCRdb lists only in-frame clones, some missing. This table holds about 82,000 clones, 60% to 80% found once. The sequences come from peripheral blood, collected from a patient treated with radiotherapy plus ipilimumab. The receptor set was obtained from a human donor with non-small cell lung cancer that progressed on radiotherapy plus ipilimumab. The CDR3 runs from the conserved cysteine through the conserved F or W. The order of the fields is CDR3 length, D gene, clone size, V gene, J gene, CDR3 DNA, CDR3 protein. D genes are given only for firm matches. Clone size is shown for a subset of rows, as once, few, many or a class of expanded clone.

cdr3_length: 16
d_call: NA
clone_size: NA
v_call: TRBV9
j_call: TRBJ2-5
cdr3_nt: TGTGCCAGCAGCGGGCGGGACGGCTGGGAGCAAGAGACCCAGTACTTC
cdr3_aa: CASSGRDGWEQETQYF

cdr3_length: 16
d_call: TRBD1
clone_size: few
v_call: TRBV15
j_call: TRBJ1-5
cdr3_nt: TGTGCCACCAGCAGAGATGGGACAGGTGTGGGTCAGCCCCAGCATTTT
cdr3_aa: CATSRDGTGVGQPQHF

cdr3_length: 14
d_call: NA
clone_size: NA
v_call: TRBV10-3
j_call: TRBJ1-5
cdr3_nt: TGTGCCATCAGTGAGTCGGGGAATTCTCAGCCCCAGCATTTT
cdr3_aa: CAISESGNSQPQHF

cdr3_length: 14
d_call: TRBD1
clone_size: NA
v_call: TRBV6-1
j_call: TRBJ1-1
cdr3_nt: TGTGCCAGCAGTGAGGACAGGGGGGACACTGAAGCTTTCTTT
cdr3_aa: CASSEDRGDTEAFF

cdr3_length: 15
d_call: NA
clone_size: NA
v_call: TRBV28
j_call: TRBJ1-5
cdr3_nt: TGTGCCAGCAGTTTTGGTAGCAGCCAGAAAATTCCCCAGCATTTT
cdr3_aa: CASSFGSSQKIPQHF

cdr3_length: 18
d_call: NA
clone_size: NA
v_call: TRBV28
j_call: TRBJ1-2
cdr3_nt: TGTGCCAGCAGTTTATTTGCCCGGATGGGGGACCCGGAGAATGGCTACACCTTC
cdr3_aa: CASSLFARMGDPENGYTF

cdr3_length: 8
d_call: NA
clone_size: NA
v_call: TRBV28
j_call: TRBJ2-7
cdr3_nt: TGTGCCAGCAGTCAGCAGTACTTC
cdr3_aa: CASSQQYF

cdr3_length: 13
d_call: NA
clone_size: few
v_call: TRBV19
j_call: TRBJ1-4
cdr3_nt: TGTGCCAGTAGTATCTCTCAGGGGGAAAAACTGTTTTTT
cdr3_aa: CASSISQGEKLFF

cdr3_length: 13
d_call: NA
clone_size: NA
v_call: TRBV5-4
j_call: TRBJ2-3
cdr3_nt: TGTGCCAGCAGCTTGCCCGACACGAATACGCAGTATTTT
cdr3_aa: CASSLPDTNTQYF

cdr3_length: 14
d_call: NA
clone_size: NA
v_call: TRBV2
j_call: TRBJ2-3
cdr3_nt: TGTGCCAGCAGCCAGACCACCCGCACAGATACGCAGTATTTT
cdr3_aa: CASSQTTRTDTQYF